The 27 T cell receptor beta chains below all came from one sample that was sequenced in a study of cytomegalovirus exposure and HLA in healthy donors. The PCR made use of 60 Vbeta and 13 Jbeta primers. Using immunoSEQ multiplex PCR, the repertoire was profiled, and TCRdb retains in-frame clones only, with some absent. Counted here are tens of thousands of clones, over 70% occurring once; the ten biggest clones make up around 1.5%. Material for sequencing was PBMCs. These receptors were obtained from a man between 35 and 55 years old in good health and CMV-seronegative.

The rearrangement joins TRBV2 to TRBJ1-3; no clear D gene. This CDR3 has 14 amino acids. V was shortened by 4 bases and J by 0 bases, with 7 bases between the two germline ends. Germline V gene sequence: CDR1 SNHLY, CDR2 FYNNEI. The DNA for the CDR3 is TGTGCCAGCAGTGGGGAGATCTCTGGAAACACCATATATTTT. This gives the protein CASSGEISGNTIYF.

The chain carries TRBV5-8 and TRBJ2-4; possible D gene TRBD1, 5 bases. The CDR3 spans 19 residues. Trimming stripped 1 base from V and 7 bases from J, with 27 bases between. Per germline, CDR1 SGHTS and CDR2 YDEGEE. The CDR3 loop reads CASSLLYHLGPGLSNIQYF. The CDR3 coding sequence is TGTGCCAGCAGCTTGTTATATCATTTGGGGCCAGGGTTGAGTAACATTCAGTACTTC.

The genes are TRBV6-6 and TRBJ2-7, with 14 bases identical to TRBD2. The CDR3 extends over 15 amino acids. Germline V CDR1 and CDR2: MNHNY, SVGAGI (reference sequence). J gave up 8 bases and V 4 bases, and 7 bases lay outside the gene matches. The CDR3 sequence: CASSLTSGGGRKQYF. In DNA, the CDR3 is TGTGCCAGCAGTTTGACTAGCGGGGGGGGCCGAAAGCAGTACTTC.

The rearrangement uses TRBV5-4 and TRBJ1-1; D may be TRBD1 (6 bases). From germline, CDR1 is SGHNT and CDR2 YYREEE (reference sequence). The V end lost 5 bases, the J end lost 4 bases, and 12 bases lay between the germline ends. The CDR3 spans 13 residues. CDR3 in amino acids: CASRFTGSTEAFF. DNA for the CDR3: TGTGCCAGCAGGTTCACAGGGAGCACTGAAGCTTTCTTT. The complete variable domain, with remaining parts taken from reference TRBV5-4 and TRBJ1-1, reads ETGVTQSPTHLIKTRGQQVTLRCSSQSGHNTVSWYQQALGQGPQFIFQYYREEENGRGNFPPRFSGLQFPNYSSELNVNALELDDSALYLCASRFTGSTEAFFGQGTRLTVV.

The V gene is TRBV28, the J gene TRBJ1-2; 9 bases are shared with TRBD1. V gave up 6 bases and J gave up 4 bases; unmatched junction bases: 15. The CDR3 is 17 residues long. Germline values: CDR1 MDHEN, CDR2 SYDVKM. CDR3 region: CASRLHFGTGKGYGYTF. CDR3 sequence (DNA): TGTGCCAGCAGACTTCACTTCGGGACAGGGAAGGGCTATGGCTACACCTTC.

This clone was seen a single time. The chain has TRBV19 and TRBJ1-4; D is perhaps TRBD1 (5 bases). V lost 8 bases and J 11 bases, leaving 21 bases between the germline ends. Germline-derived CDR1 and CDR2 are LNHDA and SQIVND (reference sequence). The length of the CDR3 is 14 residues. The CDR3 is CASGLMSRAEKLFF. In nucleotides, the CDR3 is TGTGCCAGTGGTCTTATGAGCAGGGCAGAGAAACTGTTTTTT.

The chain joins TRBV15 to TRBJ2-3; 10 bases are shared with TRBD1. V shed 5 bases and J 4 bases; nucleotides not matched to a gene: 6. CDR1 is LNHNV, CDR2 YYDKDF, per germline (reference sequence). The CDR3 consists of 15 residues. The CDR3 coding sequence is TGTGCCACCAGCGGCCGGGACAGGGGACCAGATACGCAGTATTTT. Translating it yields CATSGRDRGPDTQYF.

The V and J genes are TRBV28 and TRBJ2-5; D is undetermined. Germline lookup yields CDR1 MDHEN and CDR2 SYDVKM. Trimming took off 4 bases at V and 5 bases at J, with 11 bases between the two ends. The CDR3 has 13 amino acids. The CDR3 bases are TGTGCCAGCAGTTCCCAACCGCAGGAGACCCAGTACTTC. Its protein is CASSSQPQETQYF.

This sequence joins TRBV11-3 and TRBJ2-7; D is perhaps TRBD2 (5 bases). The length of the CDR3 is 12 residues. Trimming removed 5 bases at V and 7 bases at J, with 12 bases between. The germline gives CDR1 SGHNT, CDR2 YENEEA. CDR3 sequence (DNA): TGTGCCAGCAGCCTCCGAGGGAGTGAGCAGTACTTC. Residues: CASSLRGSEQYF.

This clone has only a few counts. The chain recombines TRBV28 with TRBJ1-2; D possibly corresponds to TRBD1 (5 bases). Germline V gene sequence: CDR1 MDHEN, CDR2 SYDVKM. Trimming removed 2 bases at V and 7 bases at J, with 17 bases between. CDR3 length equals 15 residues. Written as DNA, the CDR3 is TGTGCCAGCAGTTTACTGGGCGGGGGGAGGGCTGGCTACACCTTC. This gives the protein CASSLLGGGRAGYTF.

Comments on this clone: One end of the junction fails to match germline, which may point to a read error. The CDR3 spells CASSTTGGTQYF. CDR3 sequence (DNA): TGTGCTAGCAGCACGACAGGGGGGACCCAGTACTTC. The V and J genes are TRBV7-7 and TRBJ2-5, with 9 bases identical to TRBD1. Germline assignment: CDR1 SSHAT and CDR2 FNYEAQ (reference sequence). The CDR3 totals 12 residues.

The chain joins TRBV21-1 to TRBJ2-5; the table gives TRBD2 as D, unverified against the DNA. The DNA end favors TRBJ2-7, so the J call may be wrong. TRBV21-1 constitutes a pseudogene. The CDR3 has 16 residues. CDR3 sequence reads: CASSNDRGRVSYEQYF. CDR3 nucleotides: TGTGCCAGCAGCAATGACCGAGGGAGGGTATCCTACGAGCAGTACTTC.

The chain has TRBV2 and TRBJ2-5; TRBD2 matches at 9 bases. V gave up 6 bases and J gave up 5 bases; unmatched junction bases: 13. CDR3 length: 16 amino acids. Germline V gene lookup returns CDR1 SNHLY and CDR2 FYNNEI. The CDR3: CASRDGLARGLETQYF. As DNA, the CDR3 is TGTGCCAGCAGGGATGGACTAGCGAGGGGTTTGGAGACCCAGTACTTC.

The rearrangement uses TRBV27 and TRBJ2-7, with D maybe TRBD2 (5 bases). Germline V gene lookup returns CDR1 MNHEY and CDR2 SMNVEV (reference sequence). The CDR3 is 14 amino acids. Trimming left V 5 bases short and J 9 bases short, with 20 bases between. This CDR3 reads CASSPDWALARQYF. DNA for the CDR3: TGTGCCAGCAGTCCGGACTGGGCTCTGGCTCGGCAGTACTTC.

Here the CDR3 reads CASSWGGGLNTEAFF. The CDR3 DNA follows: TGTGCCAGCAGCTGGGGGGGAGGGTTGAACACTGAAGCTTTCTTT. This sequence joins TRBV7-6 and TRBJ1-1, with a weak D call TRBD1 (5 bases). The V gene's germline CDR1 is SGHVS and CDR2 FNYEAQ. This CDR3 has 15 residues. Trimming took off 4 bases at V and 0 bases at J, with 12 bases between the two ends.

V gene TRBV7-2 combines with J gene TRBJ1-5; D is uncertain. The CDR3 is made up of 14 amino acids. Germline V gives CDR1 SGHTA, CDR2 FQGNSA. The V gene lost 1 base and the J gene lost 7 bases, with 11 bases spanning the gap. This chain's CDR3 is CASSLGGGRQPQHF. The CDR3 DNA reads TGTGCCAGCAGCTTAGGGGGAGGGAGGCAGCCCCAGCATTTT.

This sequence joins TRBV28 and TRBJ1-1; 11 bases are a match to TRBD1. CDR1 is MDHEN and CDR2 is SYDVKM in the germline V gene. The CDR3 loop spans 14 amino acids. V lost 5 bases and J lost 6; bases outside the gene matches: 5. CDR3 in amino acids: CASSPGTGGPEAFF. CDR3 bases: TGTGCCAGCAGTCCCGGGACAGGGGGGCCTGAAGCTTTCTTT.

This clone was seen only once. This chain connects TRBV27 to TRBJ1-5; TRBD1 might be the D (5 bases). The CDR3 contains 15 residues. Trimming took 0 bases from V and 5 from J, leaving 11 bases between them. The V gene's germline CDR1 is MNHEY and CDR2 SMNVEV (reference sequence). CDR3 nucleotide sequence: TGTGCCAGCAGTTTATCTCGCAGGGCAGATCAGCCCCAGCATTTT. Amino acids: CASSLSRRADQPQHF.

The sample holds one count of this clone. The V gene is TRBV11-2, the J gene TRBJ2-1; TRBD1 aligns across 7 bases. V trimming: 4 bases; J trimming: 5 bases; junction bases outside the gene matches: 8. There are 15 residues in the CDR3. Germline CDR1 reads SGHAT; CDR2 reads FQNNGV. The CDR3 coding sequence is TGTGCCAGCAGCTCGGGGCGGACAGGCCACAATGAGCAGTTCTTC. This encodes CASSSGRTGHNEQFF.

The chain has TRBV15 and TRBJ2-1; 8 bases align to TRBD2. V dropped 1 base and J dropped 6; count of bases not matched to a gene: 2. CDR3 length: 14 amino acids. Germline CDR1 and CDR2: LNHNV and YYDKDF (reference sequence). The DNA for the CDR3 is TGTGCCACCAGCAGAGCGGGAGGGCGCAATGAGCAGTTCTTC. Translating gives CATSRAGGRNEQFF.

The rearrangement uses TRBV6-6 and TRBJ2-1; 13 nucleotides agree with TRBD2. The J segment lost 7 bases and the V segment lost 2 bases, leaving 5 bases of the junction unmatched. This CDR3 has 16 amino acids. Germline V lookup: CDR1 MNHNY, CDR2 SVGAGI (reference sequence). CDR3 DNA sequence: TGTGCCAGCAGTTACGGAGGGACTAGCGGGGATAATGAGCAGTTCTTC. Its translation is CASSYGGTSGDNEQFF.

The DNA of the CDR3 is TGTGCCAGCAGCTTACTTGGGGGACTGAACACCGGGGAGCTGTTTTTT. Translated, it gives CASSLLGGLNTGELFF. The V and J genes are TRBV7-9 and TRBJ2-2, with TRBD2 as a possible D gene (6 bases). CDR3 length equals 16 residues. Trimming cost V 2 bases and J 1 base, with 11 bases left between them. The germline CDR1 and CDR2 sequences are SEHNR and FQNEAQ (reference sequence).

Points on this clone: Mismatch with germline at one junction end may stem from a read error. The rearrangement links TRBV19 to TRBJ2-1, with D possibly TRBD1 on 6 matching bases. CDR1 LNHDA and CDR2 SQIVND come from the germline V gene (reference sequence). The CDR3 is 16 residues long. The CDR3 DNA reads TGTGCCAGTAGTGTAGAGGGCAGGGGCTCCTACAATGAGCAGTTCTTC. Amino acids: CASSVEGRGSYNEQFF.

J is TRBJ2-2 and V is TRBV11-3; 8 bases fit TRBD1. Trimming took 1 base from V and 4 from J; bases not matched to a gene: 2. This CDR3 is built from 15 residues. In germline, CDR1 is SGHNT, CDR2 YENEEA. The CDR3 bases are TGTGCCAGCAGCTTAGCAGGGGGCTTCACCGGGGAGCTGTTTTTT. Translation gives CASSLAGGFTGELFF. The full variable domain, rest sourced from reference TRBV11-3 and TRBJ2-2, is EAGVVQSPRYKIIEKKQPVAFWCNPISGHNTLYWYLQNLGQGPELLIRYENEEAVDDSQLPKDRFSAERLKGVDSTLKIQPAELGDSAVYLCASSLAGGFTGELFFGEGSRLTVL.

The V and J genes are TRBV28 and TRBJ2-3, with a tentative D call TRBD2 (5 bases). The CDR3 contains 14 residues. The germline CDR1 and CDR2 sequences are MDHEN and SYDVKM. V was clipped by 6 bases and J by 3 bases, with 13 bases between them. The CDR3 bases are TGTGCCAGCAGGTCGGGGATGGCGACAGATACGCAGTATTTT. Encoded protein: CASRSGMATDTQYF.

The chain is built from TRBV28 and TRBJ1-1; D is unclear. Germline-derived CDR1 and CDR2 are MDHEN and SYDVKM. This CDR3 spans 13 amino acids. V was clipped by 4 bases and J by 9 bases, with 15 bases between them. In DNA form, the CDR3 reads TGTGCCAGCAGTTCCCTCCCCCCTAAGAAAGCTTTCTTT. Protein product: CASSSLPPKKAFF.

The V gene is TRBV28, the J gene TRBJ2-5; D possibly corresponds to TRBD1 (6 bases). Germline V CDR1 and CDR2: MDHEN, SYDVKM. This CDR3 region has 15 residues. The V end lost 5 bases, the J end lost 3 bases, and 16 bases lay between the germline ends. CDR3 in amino acids: CASSDLGTSEETQYF. The CDR3 bases are TGTGCCAGCAGTGACCTGGGGACATCAGAAGAGACCCAGTACTTC. Drawing the rest from reference TRBV28 and TRBJ2-5, the complete variable domain is DVKVTQSSRYLVKRTGEKVFLECVQDMDHENMFWYRQDPGLGLRLIYFSYDVKMKEKGDIPEGYSVSREKKERFSLILESASTNQTSMYLCASSDLGTSEETQYFGPGTRLLVL.